Shown below are 29 T cell receptor beta chains from a single sample sequenced in a study of CD8+ T cells in alopecia areata. Following extraction, RNA underwent reverse transcription to cDNA, which served as the sequencing template. The assay was immunoSEQ multiplex PCR, and TCRdb's table has in-frame clones only and misses some. The sample contains 100,000 to 150,000 clones, more than 40% of which appear only once. The sequenced sample was CD8+ T cells sorted from blood, obtained at week 0. These receptors came from a human donor with alopecia areata.

The CDR3, as DNA: TGTGCCAGCACCCCACTTGGGGGAACCTACGAGCAGTACTTC. Amino acid sequence: CASTPLGGTYEQYF. The chain employs TRBV27 and TRBJ2-7; D is tentatively TRBD1 or TRBD2 (5 bases each). Trimming took 7 bases from V and 2 from J, leaving 15 bases between them. Per germline, CDR1 MNHEY and CDR2 SMNVEV (reference sequence). The CDR3 has 14 residues.

This clone was detected a few times. The rearrangement uses TRBV29-1 and TRBJ2-1; 7 bases agree with TRBD1. Germline CDR1 and CDR2: SQVTM and ANQGSEA. The CDR3 has 13 residues. After removal of 4 bases from V and 2 bases from J, the junction contained 2 bases not matched to a gene. DNA for the CDR3: TGCAGCGTTGGGGACAGAGCCTACAATGAGCAGTTCTTC. Encoded protein: CSVGDRAYNEQFF.

This clone turned up a few times. J is TRBJ2-1 and V is TRBV29-1; 7 nucleotides align to TRBD1. Unmatched junction bases numbered 9, after V lost 4 bases and J lost 9 bases. The germline V gene encodes CDR1 SQVTM and CDR2 ANQGSEA. CDR3 length: 13 residues. The CDR3 spells CSVVRGPTVEQFF. DNA of the CDR3: TGCAGCGTTGTAAGGGGGCCGACGGTTGAGCAGTTCTTC.

The chain is built from TRBV6-5 and TRBJ2-5, with D unresolved. There are 13 residues in the CDR3. V was trimmed by 4 bases and J by 2 bases, leaving 8 bases between them. Germline CDR1 and CDR2: MNHEY and SVGAGI. CDR3 in amino acids: CASSLGYQETQYF. In DNA, the CDR3 is TGTGCCAGCAGTTTAGGATATCAAGAGACCCAGTACTTC.

This clone has more than one count but fewer than ten. The chain employs TRBV29-1 and TRBJ2-1; 8 bases are shared with TRBD2. The CDR3 has 13 residues. Unmatched junction bases numbered 8, after V lost 4 bases and J lost 9 bases. Germline values: CDR1 SQVTM, CDR2 ANQGSEA. The CDR3 region has the DNA TGCAGCGTTGGCGGGGGGTTGTACTTTGAGCAGTTCTTC. Residues: CSVGGGLYFEQFF.

V and J are TRBV30 and TRBJ1-2, with TRBD1 identical over 8 bases. CDR1 and CDR2 (germline): GTSNPN, SVGIG (reference sequence). The CDR3 totals 11 residues. The J segment lost 8 bases and the V segment lost 8 bases, leaving 7 bases of the junction unmatched. CDR3 sequence reads: CAGQGSLGYTF. CDR3 nucleotides: TGTGCCGGACAGGGTTCGTTAGGCTACACCTTC.

The chain joins TRBV5-1 to TRBJ2-7, with TRBD2 matching 7 bases. Per the germline V gene, CDR1 is SGHRS and CDR2 is YFSETQ. This CDR3 has 12 residues. Germline trimming cut 4 bases from V and 4 bases from J; bases unmatched to any gene: 2. CDR3 protein: CASSGLEYEQYF. In nucleotides, the CDR3 is TGCGCCAGCAGCGGACTAGAGTACGAGCAGTACTTC.

The chain links TRBV5-4 to TRBJ2-7; D gene ambiguous. The germline CDR1 and CDR2 sequences are SGHNT and YYREEE (reference sequence). V dropped 6 bases and J dropped 3 bases, with 13 bases sitting between them. The CDR3 loop spans 13 amino acids. CDR3: CASTPGPNYEQYF. For the CDR3, the DNA is TGTGCCAGCACCCCGGGTCCGAACTACGAGCAGTACTTC. The complete variable domain, with remaining parts taken from reference TRBV5-4 and TRBJ2-7, reads ETGVTQSPTHLIKTRGQQVTLRCSSQSGHNTVSWYQQALGQGPQFIFQYYREEENGRGNFPPRFSGLQFPNYSSELNVNALELDDSALYLCASTPGPNYEQYFGPGTRLTVT.

Here the CDR3 reads CASSYSESYGYTF. The DNA for the CDR3 is TGTGCCAGCAGTTACTCCGAGAGCTATGGCTACACCTTC. The V and J genes are TRBV6-5 and TRBJ1-2; unclear D gene. In germline, CDR1 is MNHEY, CDR2 SVGAGI. V was clipped by 0 bases and J by 4 bases, with 6 bases between them. This CDR3 is 13 amino acids long.

The chain joins TRBV30 to TRBJ2-7; D uncertain. Deletions cut 2 bases from V and 7 bases from J, with 9 bases between. Germline CDR1 reads GTSNPN; CDR2 reads SVGIG (reference sequence). The CDR3 sequence is 11 residues long. CDR3 bases: TGTGCCTGGAGTTCCTCCGTGGAGCAGTACTTC. This translates into CAWSSSVEQYF.

Concerning this clone: The identical CDR3 is also encoded by other nucleotide sequences in the sample. The J gene is TRBJ1-5, the V gene TRBV5-6; D may be TRBD1 (5 bases). This CDR3 is 14 amino acids long. V was trimmed by 4 bases and J by 0 bases, leaving 8 bases between them. The germline V gene encodes CDR1 SGHDT and CDR2 YYEEEE. The CDR3 region has the DNA TGTGCCAGCAGCCCGGGGGGTAGCAATCAGCCCCAGCATTTT. Encoded protein: CASSPGGSNQPQHF.

This chain links TRBV29-1 with TRBJ2-7; D may be TRBD1 (5 bases). V was clipped by 5 bases and J by 7 bases, with 18 bases between them. The CDR3 extends over 13 amino acids. Germline loops: CDR1 SQVTM, CDR2 ANQGSEA. The CDR3 bases are TGCAGCGTTCAGACAGACGGTCTGGTGGAGCAGTACTTC. It yields the protein CSVQTDGLVEQYF.

This clone is labeled as large. Relative to the germline gene, one junction end is altered; a read error may explain this. The V call is TRBV6-1, the J call TRBJ2-1; D is unresolved. CDR3 length: 13 amino acids. Per germline, CDR1 MNHNS and CDR2 SASEGT. The CDR3 loop is CASSEDSNNEQFF. The CDR3, as DNA: TGTGCCAGCAGTGAAGACTCCAACAATGAGCAGTTCTTC.

The J gene is TRBJ1-2, the V gene TRBV5-6, with unresolved D. V lost 4 bases to trimming and J lost 3 bases, with 13 bases between them. The germline gives CDR1 SGHDT, CDR2 YYEEEE. The CDR3 has 14 amino acids. Here the CDR3 DNA reads TGTGCCAGCAGCCGCGCCGGGGAATACTATGGCTACACCTTC. It codes for CASSRAGEYYGYTF.

The chain recombines TRBV5-1 with TRBJ2-7, with D possibly matching TRBD1 (6 bases). This CDR3 is 15 amino acids long. V gave up 4 bases and J gave up 3 bases, with 17 bases separating them. Looked up from germline, CDR1 is SGHRS and CDR2 is YFSETQ. DNA of the CDR3: TGCGCCAGCAGCCTTAACTCGGACAGCAACTACGAGCAGTACTTC. Its translation: CASSLNSDSNYEQYF.

This clone was counted a few times. V is TRBV29-1 and J is TRBJ2-3; 8 nucleotides align to TRBD1. From germline, CDR1 is SQVTM and CDR2 ANQGSEA. Trimming at V came to 4 bases and at J to 6 bases, leaving 3 bases not matched to a gene. The CDR3 covers 12 residues. The CDR3 is CSVVQGADTQYF. The DNA for the CDR3 is TGCAGCGTTGTTCAGGGGGCGGATACGCAGTATTTT.

V usage is TRBV5-6 and J usage is TRBJ2-7, with D possibly being TRBD1 (6 bases). Germline assignment: CDR1 SGHDT and CDR2 YYEEEE. V dropped 2 bases and J dropped 0 bases, with 9 bases sitting between them. The CDR3 is made up of 14 amino acids. In nucleotides, the CDR3 is TGTGCCAGCAGCTTAACAGGGATCTCCTACGAGCAGTACTTC. As protein: CASSLTGISYEQYF.

The chain joins TRBV5-4 to TRBJ2-3; 10 nucleotides match TRBD1. CDR1 SGHNT and CDR2 YYREEE come from the germline V gene (reference sequence). The CDR3 extends over 16 amino acids. V dropped 0 bases and J dropped 3; count of bases not matched to a gene: 4. The CDR3 DNA sequence: TGTGCCAGCAGCTTGGGGACAGGGGGTCGGACAGATACGCAGTATTTT. This encodes CASSLGTGGRTDTQYF.

This clone was counted only a few times. The chain carries TRBV7-8 and TRBJ2-5, with D unclear. The CDR3 extends over 12 amino acids. Trimming removed 4 bases from V and 0 bases from J, with 3 bases in between. The germline V gene encodes CDR1 SGHVS and CDR2 FQNEAQ. The CDR3 DNA is TGTGCCAGCAGCTCTTACCAAGAGACCCAGTACTTC. Residues: CASSSYQETQYF.

The J gene is TRBJ2-4, the V gene TRBV5-6, with TRBD1 as a possible D gene (5 bases). In germline, CDR1 is SGHDT, CDR2 YYEEEE. The CDR3 totals 15 residues. With 4 bases removed from V and 3 bases from J, the gap between germline ends came to 14 bases. The CDR3, as DNA: TGTGCCAGCAGCCACAGGTCCGCAGGCAAAAACATTCAGTACTTC. Protein product: CASSHRSAGKNIQYF.

This sequence joins TRBV27 and TRBJ2-7, with D possibly TRBD1 on 6 matching bases. The CDR3 contains 13 residues. Trimming left V 5 bases short and J 0 bases short, with 8 bases between. Germline-derived CDR1 and CDR2 are MNHEY and SMNVEV (reference sequence). CDR3 region: CASSIQGSYEQYF. The CDR3 DNA follows: TGTGCCAGCAGTATACAGGGCTCCTACGAGCAGTACTTC.

The chain is built from TRBV6-6 and TRBJ1-1; D gene uncertain. Germline lookup yields CDR1 MNHNY and CDR2 SVGAGI (reference sequence). The CDR3 is 13 amino acids. Trimming removed 2 bases from V and 1 base from J, with 5 bases in between. The CDR3 here is CASSYIGNTEAFF. The CDR3 DNA follows: TGTGCCAGCAGTTACATAGGGAACACTGAAGCTTTCTTT.

This clone appeared a few times. V is TRBV13 and J is TRBJ2-7; 10 nucleotides match TRBD1. Germline CDR1 reads PRHDT; CDR2 reads FYEKMQ (reference sequence). CDR3 size: 15 residues. The V segment lost 3 bases and the J segment 5 bases; nucleotides outside the gene matches: 7. CDR3 residues: CASSFGTGDFDEQYF. CDR3 nucleotides: TGTGCCAGCAGCTTCGGGACAGGGGATTTCGACGAGCAGTACTTC.

The sample holds a few counts of this clone. The rearrangement uses TRBV14 and TRBJ2-7; perhaps TRBD2 as D (5 bases). The CDR3 is 14 residues long. The V gene's germline CDR1 is SGHDN and CDR2 FVKESK. V was pared by 5 bases and J by 3 bases, with 14 bases between. The CDR3 coding sequence is TGTGCCAGCAGCTACGGATCCGGGATCTACGAGCAGTACTTC. This sequence encodes CASSYGSGIYEQYF.

This rearrangement joins TRBV27 to TRBJ1-6; unclear D gene. The CDR3 covers 13 residues. V was trimmed by 7 bases and J by 6 bases, leaving 10 bases between them. Per the germline V gene, CDR1 is MNHEY and CDR2 is SMNVEV (reference sequence). CDR3 nucleotides: TGTGCCAGCAATGGCGGAGCTAATTCACCCCTCCACTTT. The encoded protein is CASNGGANSPLHF.

J is TRBJ1-2 and V is TRBV6-5; TRBD1 aligns across 9 bases. Trimming at V came to 5 bases and at J to 7 bases, leaving 11 bases not matched to a gene. CDR3 size: 15 residues. Germline V gene data show CDR1 as MNHEY and CDR2 as SVGAGI. The CDR3, as DNA: TGTGCCAGCAGTGCACCGGGACAGGGTTTCCTTGGCTACACCTTC. Translated: CASSAPGQGFLGYTF.

The V gene is TRBV30, the J gene TRBJ1-1; TRBD1 might be the D (6 bases). The V gene's germline CDR1 is GTSNPN and CDR2 SVGIG (reference sequence). This CDR3 has 10 amino acids. V was cut by 3 bases and J by 8 bases, with 7 bases left in between. In nucleotides, the CDR3 is TGTGCCTGGAGAGGGACAGAAGCTTTCTTT. This translates into CAWRGTEAFF.

This chain links TRBV6-5 with TRBJ2-7, with D perhaps given as TRBD1 or TRBD2 (5 bases each). The V end lost 0 bases, the J end lost 4 bases, and 16 bases lay between the germline ends. CDR3 length: 16 residues. The germline V gene encodes CDR1 MNHEY and CDR2 SVGAGI. CDR3 sequence reads: CASSYSTGPRFYEQYF. The CDR3 coding sequence is TGTGCCAGCAGTTACTCGACGGGACCGCGATTTTACGAGCAGTACTTC.

Turning to this clone: The sample contains more than one DNA sequence encoding this CDR3. V and J are TRBV5-1 and TRBJ2-1; 10 positions match TRBD2. CDR3 length equals 17 residues. Germline V CDR1 and CDR2: SGHRS, YFSETQ. The V gene end was trimmed by 2 bases and the J gene end by 4 bases; junction bases not matched to a gene: 9. This CDR3 reads CASSLIPSGGGYNEQFF. The CDR3 bases are TGCGCCAGCAGCTTAATCCCTAGCGGGGGTGGATACAATGAGCAGTTCTTC.